This T cell receptor beta chain comes out of a study of T cell changes during pregnancy in multiple sclerosis. Sequencing used immunoSEQ multiplex PCR; TCRdb keeps in-frame clones, though not all of them. The data hold 55,000 to 70,000 clones, with 90% to 95% observed a single time. This CDR3 comprises 15 residues. The germline V gene encodes CDR1 MDHEN and CDR2 SYDVKM. Trimming cost V 7 bases and J 0 bases, with 15 bases left between them. Specimen: peripheral blood, collected in the second trimester of pregnancy. This chain joins TRBV28 and TRBJ1-1, with D perhaps matching TRBD1 (5 bases). The clonotype comes from a female donor in good health, enrolled as a control in a pregnancy study. Here the CDR3 DNA reads TGTGCCAGCAAAGGGCCAGGGCTAATGAACACTGAAGCTTTCTTT. This translates into CASKGPGLMNTEAFF.